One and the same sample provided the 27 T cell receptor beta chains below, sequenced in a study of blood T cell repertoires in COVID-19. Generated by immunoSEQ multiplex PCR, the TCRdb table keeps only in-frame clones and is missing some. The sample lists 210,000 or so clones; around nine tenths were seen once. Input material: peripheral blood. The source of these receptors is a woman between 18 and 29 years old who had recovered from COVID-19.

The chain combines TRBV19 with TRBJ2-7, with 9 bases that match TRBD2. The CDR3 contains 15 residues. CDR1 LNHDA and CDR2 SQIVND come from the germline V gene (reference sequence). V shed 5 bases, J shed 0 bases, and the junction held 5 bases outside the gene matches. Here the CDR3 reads CASSVTSGYSYEQYF. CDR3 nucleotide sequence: TGTGCCAGTAGTGTCACTAGCGGGTACTCCTACGAGCAGTACTTC.

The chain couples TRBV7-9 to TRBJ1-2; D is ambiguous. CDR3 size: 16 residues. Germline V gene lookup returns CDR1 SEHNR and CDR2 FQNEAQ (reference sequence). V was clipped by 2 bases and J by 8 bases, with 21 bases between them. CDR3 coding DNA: TGTGCCAGCAGCTTAAAATGGGCAGGCCTGATGGTCGGCTACACCTTC. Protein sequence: CASSLKWAGLMVGYTF. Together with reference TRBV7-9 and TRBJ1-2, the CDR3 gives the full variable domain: DTGVSQNPRHKITKRGQNVTFRCDPISEHNRLYWYRQTLGQGPEFLTYFQNEAQLEKSRLLSDRFSAERPKGSFSTLEIQRTEQGDSAMYLCASSLKWAGLMVGYTFGSGTRLTVV.

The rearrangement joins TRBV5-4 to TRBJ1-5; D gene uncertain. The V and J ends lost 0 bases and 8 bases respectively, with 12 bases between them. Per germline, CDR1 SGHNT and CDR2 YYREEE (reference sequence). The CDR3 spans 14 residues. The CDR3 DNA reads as TGTGCCAGCAGCTTGGGGGTAGGCGCGGAGCCCCAGCATTTT. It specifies CASSLGVGAEPQHF.

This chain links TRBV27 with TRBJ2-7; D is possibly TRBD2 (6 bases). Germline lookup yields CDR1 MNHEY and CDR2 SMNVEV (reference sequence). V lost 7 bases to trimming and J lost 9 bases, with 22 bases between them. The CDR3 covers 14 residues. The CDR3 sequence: CASKPMGWVAVQYF. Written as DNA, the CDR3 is TGTGCCAGCAAGCCGATGGGGTGGGTAGCGGTGCAGTACTTC.

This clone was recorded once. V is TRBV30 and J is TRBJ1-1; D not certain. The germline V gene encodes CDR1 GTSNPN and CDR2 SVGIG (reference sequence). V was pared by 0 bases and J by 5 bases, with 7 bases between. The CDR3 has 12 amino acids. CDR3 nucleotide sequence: TGTGCCTGGAGTGTACAATTAACTGAAGCTTTCTTT. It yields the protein CAWSVQLTEAFF. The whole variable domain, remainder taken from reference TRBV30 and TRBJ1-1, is SQTIHQWPATLVQPVGSPLSLECTVEGTSNPNLYWYRQAAGRGLQLLFYSVGIGQISSEVPQNLSASRPQDRQFILSSKKLLLSDSGFYLCAWSVQLTEAFFGQGTRLTVV.

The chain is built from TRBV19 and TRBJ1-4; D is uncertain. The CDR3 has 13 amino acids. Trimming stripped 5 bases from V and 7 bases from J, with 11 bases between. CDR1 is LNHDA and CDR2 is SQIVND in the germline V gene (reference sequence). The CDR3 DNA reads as TGTGCCAGTAGTCTCGTTTACGGTGAAAAACTGTTTTTT. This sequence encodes CASSLVYGEKLFF.

CDR3 region: CAWRTSLAIYEQYF. DNA for the CDR3: TGTGCCTGGAGAACGTCTTTAGCGATTTACGAGCAGTACTTC. The chain recombines TRBV30 with TRBJ2-7; TRBD2 might be the D (5 bases). V was clipped by 3 bases and J by 4 bases, with 16 bases between them. The CDR3 extends over 14 amino acids. Germline V lookup: CDR1 GTSNPN, CDR2 SVGIG (reference sequence).

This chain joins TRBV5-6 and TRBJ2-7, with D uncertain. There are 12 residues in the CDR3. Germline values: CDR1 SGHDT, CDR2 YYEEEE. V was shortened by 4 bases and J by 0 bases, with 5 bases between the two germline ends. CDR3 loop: CASSASSYEQYF. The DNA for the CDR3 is TGTGCCAGCAGCGCCAGCTCCTACGAGCAGTACTTC.

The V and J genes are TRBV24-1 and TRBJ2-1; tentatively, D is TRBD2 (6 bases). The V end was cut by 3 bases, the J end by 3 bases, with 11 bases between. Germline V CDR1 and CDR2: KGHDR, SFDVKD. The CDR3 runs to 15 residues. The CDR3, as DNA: TGTGCCACCAGTGATGCGGGGCCTAACTACAATGAGCAGTTCTTC. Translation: CATSDAGPNYNEQFF.

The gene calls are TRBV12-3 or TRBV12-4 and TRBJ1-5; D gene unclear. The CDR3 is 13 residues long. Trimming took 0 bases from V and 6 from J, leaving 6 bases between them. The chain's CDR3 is CASSLATGQPQHF. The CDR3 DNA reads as TGTGCCAGCAGTTTAGCGACGGGTCAGCCCCAGCATTTT.

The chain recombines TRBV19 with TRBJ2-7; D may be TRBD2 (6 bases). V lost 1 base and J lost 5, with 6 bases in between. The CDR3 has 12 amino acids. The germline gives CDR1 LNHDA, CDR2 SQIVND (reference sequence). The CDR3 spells CASSIGGDEQYF. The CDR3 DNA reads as TGTGCCAGTAGTATAGGGGGGGACGAGCAGTACTTC.

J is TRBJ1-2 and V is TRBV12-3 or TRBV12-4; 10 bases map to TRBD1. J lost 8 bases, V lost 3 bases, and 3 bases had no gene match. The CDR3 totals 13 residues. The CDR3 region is CASSLGTGVGYTF. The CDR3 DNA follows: TGTGCCAGCAGTTTGGGGACAGGGGTCGGCTACACCTTC.

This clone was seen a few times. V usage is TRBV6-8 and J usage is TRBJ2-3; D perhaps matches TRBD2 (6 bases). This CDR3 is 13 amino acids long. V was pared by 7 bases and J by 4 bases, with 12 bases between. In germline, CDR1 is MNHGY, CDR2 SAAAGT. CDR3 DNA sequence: TGTGCCAGCACCCGACTAGTGGCAGATACGCAGTATTTT. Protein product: CASTRLVADTQYF.

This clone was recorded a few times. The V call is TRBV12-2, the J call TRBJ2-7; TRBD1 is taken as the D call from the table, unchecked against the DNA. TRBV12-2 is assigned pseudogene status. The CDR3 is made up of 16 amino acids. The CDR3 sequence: CASRLDPGHFSYEQYF. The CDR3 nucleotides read TGTGCAAGTCGCTTAGACCCGGGACACTTCTCCTACGAGCAGTACTTC.

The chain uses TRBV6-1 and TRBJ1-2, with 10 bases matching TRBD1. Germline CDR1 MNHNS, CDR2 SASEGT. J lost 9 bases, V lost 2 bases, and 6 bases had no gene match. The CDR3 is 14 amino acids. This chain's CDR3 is CASSEPGTGASYTF. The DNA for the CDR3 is TGTGCCAGCAGTGAACCCGGGACAGGGGCAAGCTACACCTTC.

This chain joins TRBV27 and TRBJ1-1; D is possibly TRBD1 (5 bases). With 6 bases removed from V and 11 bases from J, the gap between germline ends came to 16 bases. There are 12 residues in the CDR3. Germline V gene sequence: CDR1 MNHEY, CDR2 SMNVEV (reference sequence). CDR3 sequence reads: CASRVLGGLAFF. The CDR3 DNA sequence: TGTGCCAGCAGGGTACTCGGGGGGTTGGCTTTCTTT.

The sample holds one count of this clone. The CDR3 nucleotides read TGTGCCAGCAGCGTAACTAGCGGCACGTCCACAGATACGCAGTATTTT. This gives the protein CASSVTSGTSTDTQYF. The chain recombines TRBV9 with TRBJ2-3; 8 nucleotides align to TRBD2. The CDR3 has 16 amino acids. With 1 base clipped from V and 2 bases from J, the junction kept 6 bases outside the gene matches. Germline CDR1 reads SGDLS; CDR2 reads YYNGEE.

The CDR3 DNA reads as TGTGCCAGCAGTCATCCCCGAGTCGCCAGCACAGATACGCAGTATTTT. Translation: CASSHPRVASTDTQYF. This chain joins TRBV2 and TRBJ2-3; D is unresolved. Germline CDR1 and CDR2: SNHLY and FYNNEI. V lost 5 bases and J lost 0, with 15 bases in between. The CDR3 contains 16 residues.

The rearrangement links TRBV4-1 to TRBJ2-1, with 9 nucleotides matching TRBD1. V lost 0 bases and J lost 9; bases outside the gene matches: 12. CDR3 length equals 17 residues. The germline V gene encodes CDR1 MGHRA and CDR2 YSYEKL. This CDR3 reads CASSQDTSTGGWSEQFF. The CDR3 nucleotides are TGCGCCAGCAGCCAAGACACCTCGACAGGGGGTTGGAGTGAGCAGTTCTTC.

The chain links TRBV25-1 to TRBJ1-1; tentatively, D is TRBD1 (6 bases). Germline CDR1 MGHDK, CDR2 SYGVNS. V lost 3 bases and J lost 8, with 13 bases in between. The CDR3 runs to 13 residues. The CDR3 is CASSDPSDREAFF. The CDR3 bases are TGTGCCAGCAGTGATCCCAGCGACAGGGAAGCTTTCTTT.

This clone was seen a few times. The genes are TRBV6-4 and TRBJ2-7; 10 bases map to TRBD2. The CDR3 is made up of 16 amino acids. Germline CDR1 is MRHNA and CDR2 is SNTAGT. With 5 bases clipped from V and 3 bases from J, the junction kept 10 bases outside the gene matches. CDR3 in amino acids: CASSPTGTSAYYEQYF. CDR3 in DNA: TGTGCCAGCAGTCCTACCGGGACTAGCGCTTACTACGAGCAGTACTTC.

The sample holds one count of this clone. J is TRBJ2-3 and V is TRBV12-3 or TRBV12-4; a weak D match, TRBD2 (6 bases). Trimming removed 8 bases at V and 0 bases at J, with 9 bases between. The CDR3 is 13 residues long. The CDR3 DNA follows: TGTGCCAGCTGGGGGACTAGCACAGATACGCAGTATTTT. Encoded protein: CASWGTSTDTQYF.

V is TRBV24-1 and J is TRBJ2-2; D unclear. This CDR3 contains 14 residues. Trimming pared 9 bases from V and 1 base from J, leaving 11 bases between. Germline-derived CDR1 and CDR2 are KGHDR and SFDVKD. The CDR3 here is CATYFPGNTGELFF. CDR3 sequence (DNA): TGTGCCACCTATTTCCCAGGGAACACCGGGGAGCTGTTTTTT.

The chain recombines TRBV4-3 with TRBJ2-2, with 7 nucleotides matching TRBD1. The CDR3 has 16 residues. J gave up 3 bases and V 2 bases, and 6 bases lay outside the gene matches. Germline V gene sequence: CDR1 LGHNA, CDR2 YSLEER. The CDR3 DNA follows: TGCGCCAGCAGCCAATACGACAGGGTTTACACCGGGGAGCTGTTTTTT. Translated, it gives CASSQYDRVYTGELFF.

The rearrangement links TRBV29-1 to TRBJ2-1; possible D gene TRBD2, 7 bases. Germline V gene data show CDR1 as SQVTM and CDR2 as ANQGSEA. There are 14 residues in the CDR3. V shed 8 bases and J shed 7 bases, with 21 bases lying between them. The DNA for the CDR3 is TGCAGCTATCGGGGGGCGGCTTTGGGGAATGAGCAGTTCTTC. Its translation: CSYRGAALGNEQFF.

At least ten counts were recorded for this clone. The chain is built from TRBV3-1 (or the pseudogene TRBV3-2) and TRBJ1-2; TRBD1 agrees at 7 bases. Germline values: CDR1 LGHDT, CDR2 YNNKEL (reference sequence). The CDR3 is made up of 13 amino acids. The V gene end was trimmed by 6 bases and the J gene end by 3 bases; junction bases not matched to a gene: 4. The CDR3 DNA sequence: TGTGCCAGCAGTACCGGGACAGACTATGGCTACACCTTC. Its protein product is CASSTGTDYGYTF.

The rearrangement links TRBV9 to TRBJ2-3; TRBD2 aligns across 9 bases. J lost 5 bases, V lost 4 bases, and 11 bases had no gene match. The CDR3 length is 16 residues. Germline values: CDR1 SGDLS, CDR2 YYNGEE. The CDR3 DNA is TGTGCCAGCAGCTCCGGACTAGCGACGGGGGGAGATACGCAGTATTTT. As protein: CASSSGLATGGDTQYF.